The TCR beta chain under discussion was sequenced for a study of T-cell reconstitution after alpha-beta-depleted transplantation in children. Library preparation (for TCRbeta) was performed with unique molecular identifiers. TCRdb reanalysed the PCR reads using MiXCR and keeps one entry per CDR3 protein. The sample yields around 670,000 distinct CDR3 sequences, about an eighth seen once. The CDR3 loop spans 15 amino acids. V lost 0 bases and J 8 bases, leaving 16 bases between the germline ends. CDR1 and CDR2 from the germline V gene are LNHDA and SQIVND (reference sequence). This sequence joins TRBV19 and TRBJ1-2; D unclear. This TCR came from a girl aged 2 to 9 with congenital amegakaryocytic thrombocytopenia, due to receive a stem cell transplant. The sequencing used PBMCs, collected before TCRalphabeta/CD19-depleted stem cell transplant. The CDR3: CASSIDINSLHGYTF. In nucleotides, the CDR3 is TGTGCCAGTAGTATAGATATAAACAGCTTACACGGCTACACCTTC.